Listed below are T cell receptor beta chains from one sample, sequenced in a study of blood T cell repertoires in COVID-19. TCRdb's table, derived via immunoSEQ multiplex PCR, lists solely in-frame clones and lacks some. The sample includes 270,000 or so clones, approximately 83% of them seen just once. Sequences were obtained from peripheral blood. Receptors were obtained from a woman aged 45-59 years who had recovered from COVID-19. CDR3s include the opening cysteine and the closing phenylalanine or tryptophan. D genes are given only for firm matches. Some rows mark clone size as missing; the rest say once, few, many or name a class of expanded clone.

few	TRBJ1-3	TRBV5-4	NA	TGTGCCATCCCAGAAGGGGATAGTGACAGAACCGCATCGAACACCATATATTTT	CAIPEGDSDRTASNTIYF
NA	TRBJ1-2	TRBV6-5	NA	TGTGCCAGCAGTTACACAGGGTCACACTATGGCTACACCTTC	CASSYTGSHYGYTF
NA	TRBJ2-2	TRBV29-1	NA	TGCAGCGTTGATCCAGGGCCGAACACCGGGGAGCTGTTTTTT	CSVDPGPNTGELFF
NA	TRBJ2-7	TRBV28	NA	TGTGCCAGCAGTTCTGGGGGCGGGTACGAGCAGTACTTC	CASSSGGGYEQYF
NA	TRBJ2-3	TRBV7-6	TRBD2	TGTGCCAGCAGCTTAGGGCTAGCGGTCACAGATACGCAGTATTTT	CASSLGLAVTDTQYF
once	TRBJ2-1	TRBV27	TRBD2	TGTGCCAGCAGTCCTCGTGGGGGGGAGGTTGAGCAGTTCTTC	CASSPRGGEVEQFF
NA	TRBJ1-3	TRBV5-1	NA	TGCGCCAGCAGCAGGGCCGGCGAGGGGGCTGGAAACACCATATATTTT	CASSRAGEGAGNTIYF
NA	TRBJ1-3	TRBV6-6	NA	TGTGCCAGCAGCACAGGTTCTGGAAACACCATATATTTT	CASSTGSGNTIYF
few	TRBJ2-5	TRBV27	NA	TGTGCCAGCAGTAGCCAAGAACAAGAGACCCAGTACTTC	CASSSQEQETQYF
NA	TRBJ2-3	TRBV15	NA	TGTGCCACCAGCAGAAGTATGGGAGGCACAGATACGCAGTATTTT	CATSRSMGGTDTQYF
NA	TRBJ1-4	TRBV5-4	NA	TGTGCCAGCAGCCGCAAAACAGGGTCGGATGAAAAACTGTTTTTT	CASSRKTGSDEKLFF
NA	TRBJ1-1	TRBV18	TRBD1	TGTGCCAGCTCACCGGCGACAGGGGGCACTGAAGCTTTCTTT	CASSPATGGTEAFF
NA	TRBJ1-1	TRBV7-3	NA	TGTGCCAGCAGCTTAAGCGGGTCTGAAGCTTTCTTT	CASSLSGSEAFF
NA	TRBJ1-1	TRBV4-3	NA	TGCGCCAGCAGCCCGGAGGGGGGGAAATACTCCTGGGAGAACACTGAAGCTTTCTTT	CASSPEGGKYSWENTEAFF
NA	TRBJ2-5	TRBV9	TRBD1	TGTGCCAGCAGCGTGGGACAGGGCGGAGAGACCCAGTACTTC	CASSVGQGGETQYF
NA	TRBJ2-3	TRBV2	TRBD2	TGTGCCAGCACCGCCCTAGCGGGGGCAGATACGCAGTATTTT	CASTALAGADTQYF
NA	TRBJ2-3	TRBV5-1	TRBD2	TGCGCCAGCAGCTTGGGAGGGACTAGCGGCACAGATACGCAGTATTTT	CASSLGGTSGTDTQYF
NA	TRBJ2-2	TRBV7-2	TRBD2	TGTGCCAGCAGCTTCTCCCCCGCGGGGGGCTCGGGGGAGCTGTTTTTT	CASSFSPAGGSGELFF
NA	TRBJ2-1	TRBV19	NA	TGTGCCAGTAGTATAGGTGGGAGAGGGTCCAATGAGCAGTTCTTC	CASSIGGRGSNEQFF
NA	TRBJ2-4	TRBV25-1	TRBD2	TGTGCCAGCAGCCCCACGACTAGCGGGAGAGCCAAAAACATTCAGTACTTC	CASSPTTSGRAKNIQYF
once	TRBJ1-3	TRBV28	NA	TGTGCCAGCAGTTTAGGGACTCTTGGAAACACCATATATTTT	CASSLGTLGNTIYF
NA	TRBJ1-4	TRBV6-2/TRBV6-3	TRBD1	TGTGCCAGCAGCGCAGGGGGCCCAACTAATGAAAAACTGTTTTTT	CASSAGGPTNEKLFF
NA	TRBJ2-1	TRBV24-1	TRBD1	TGTGCCACCAGTGATTCTTACCTGGGACAGGGATCCTACAATGAGCAGTTCTTC	CATSDSYLGQGSYNEQFF
NA	TRBJ1-5	TRBV28	NA	TGTGCCAGCACAACGGGAAGTGCGGGCAATCAGCCCCAGCATTTT	CASTTGSAGNQPQHF
once	TRBJ2-1	TRBV9	TRBD2	TGTGCCAGCAGCGGGCGGGGGACTTCTAGCTCCTACAATGAGCAGTTCTTC	CASSGRGTSSSYNEQFF
few	TRBJ2-1	TRBV2	NA	TGTGCCAGCAGGGCTGGACTCTACAATGAGCAGTTCTTC	CASRAGLYNEQFF
NA	TRBJ1-5	TRBV7-2	TRBD1	TGTGCCAGCAGCTCTCCTAAAGGTTCAGGGGGCCGGGGTCAGCCCCAGCATTTT	CASSSPKGSGGRGQPQHF
NA	TRBJ1-2	TRBV19	TRBD1	TGTGCCAGTAGTTACCCGGGACAGAACTATGGCTACACCTTC	CASSYPGQNYGYTF
NA	TRBJ2-6	TRBV7-9	TRBD1	TGTGCCAGCAGCTGGGACAGGGCACTACTCTCTGGGGCCAACGTCCTGACTTTC	CASSWDRALLSGANVLTF
NA	TRBJ2-3	TRBV19	NA	TGTGCCAGTAGTATTGACCCGGCGGCAGATACGCAGTATTTT	CASSIDPAADTQYF
NA	TRBJ1-4	TRBV14	NA	TGTGCCAGCAGCCGGGGAGCTAATGAAAAACTGTTTTTT	CASSRGANEKLFF
NA	TRBJ2-3	TRBV7-6	TRBD1	TGTGCCAGCAGCAACCGGGACAGTAACACAGATACGCAGTATTTT	CASSNRDSNTDTQYF
NA	TRBJ1-2	TRBV4-1	NA	TGCGCCAGCAGCCACCCTAGGAGTCGGGGCTACACCTTC	CASSHPRSRGYTF
NA	TRBJ2-7	TRBV7-9	NA	TGTGCCAGCAGCCCGACACAATACGAGCAGTACTTC	CASSPTQYEQYF
NA	TRBJ1-5	TRBV9	NA	TGTGCCAGCAGCTCCACTGGGGACACTCAGCCCCAGCATTTT	CASSSTGDTQPQHF
NA	TRBJ1-5	TRBV9	NA	TGTGCCAGCAGCGTAGGTCCTCAGAGCAATCAGCCCCAGCATTTT	CASSVGPQSNQPQHF
NA	TRBJ1-3	TRBV30	NA	TGTGCCTGGAGAACAGGGTCCGGAAACACCATATATTTT	CAWRTGSGNTIYF
NA	TRBJ2-7	TRBV23-1	TRBD2	TGCGCCAGCAGTCAATCGGGACTAGCGAGGGAGCAGTACTTC	CASSQSGLAREQYF
NA	TRBJ2-5	TRBV19	TRBD2	TGTGCCAGTAGTATAACTAGCGGAGAGACCCAGTACTTC	CASSITSGETQYF
NA	TRBJ1-4	TRBV4-3	NA	TGCGCCAGCAGCCAAGATTTTCGCCAGGCCGTTGGCGAAAAACTGTTTTTT	CASSQDFRQAVGEKLFF
NA	TRBJ1-1	TRBV30	NA	TGTGGCATAAAGAGAGGGTCCACTGAAGCTTTCTTT	CGIKRGSTEAFF
NA	TRBJ2-7	TRBV27	NA	TGTGCCAGCAGCCGAGACGGGGGGCGGGGGGAGCAGTACTTC	CASSRDGGRGEQYF
NA	TRBJ2-7	TRBV6-6	NA	TGTGCCACCAGCGCGGGTCGGAACGAGCAGTACTTC	CATSAGRNEQYF
NA	TRBJ2-1	TRBV7-8	NA	TGTGCCAGCAGCCGGAGCTCCTACAATGAGCAGTTCTTC	CASSRSSYNEQFF
NA	TRBJ1-1	TRBV3-1/TRBV3-2	TRBD1	TGTGCCAGCAGCCGGAACATGGCCAGGGGGCGGGACACTGAAGCTTTCTTT	CASSRNMARGRDTEAFF
NA	TRBJ2-6	TRBV10-3	NA	TGTGCCATCAGTGAGGAGGCTGCCAACGTCCTGACTTTC	CAISEEAANVLTF
NA	TRBJ1-6	TRBV7-9	TRBD1	TGTGCCAGCAGCTCGCCAAGGGACAGCTCCTATAATTCACCCCTCCACTTT	CASSSPRDSSYNSPLHF
NA	TRBJ1-2	TRBV18	NA	TGTGCCAGCTCACCCCCAGCTAACTATGGCTACACCTTC	CASSPPANYGYTF
NA	TRBJ1-2	TRBV27	TRBD1	TGTGCCAGCAGTCCAAGACAGGGTACGGGCTACACCTTC	CASSPRQGTGYTF
NA	TRBJ2-5	TRBV5-4	TRBD2	TGTGCCAGCAGCGTAGATCTAGCGGGAGGGGGGACCCAGTACTTC	CASSVDLAGGGTQYF
NA	TRBJ2-1	TRBV7-9	TRBD2	TGTGCCAGCAGCTTAGTCCCGGGGGGGCCAAACAATGAGCAGTTCTTC	CASSLVPGGPNNEQFF
NA	TRBJ1-2	TRBV9	NA	TGTGCCAGCAGCGTAGGAAGACAGGACACCTATGGCTACACCTTC	CASSVGRQDTYGYTF
NA	TRBJ1-4	TRBV6-4	NA	TGTGCCAGCGGGAATACAGGAGTGGAAAAACTGTTTTTT	CASGNTGVEKLFF
NA	TRBJ2-1	TRBV6-2/TRBV6-3	TRBD1	TGTGCCAGCAGTACACGATGGGGGACAGGCGACTCCCCGAATGAGCAGTTCTTC	CASSTRWGTGDSPNEQFF
NA	TRBJ2-4	TRBV6-5	NA	TGTGCCAGCAGTCCGGAGGCCAAAAACATTCAGTACTTC	CASSPEAKNIQYF
NA	TRBJ2-1	TRBV6-6	TRBD1	TGTGCCAGCAGTTTCCTACAGGGGAATGAGCAGTTCTTC	CASSFLQGNEQFF
few	TRBJ2-7	TRBV7-3	NA	TGTGCCAGCAGTCAAGCGGGCGGCCCTGGCGTGCAGTACTTC	CASSQAGGPGVQYF
NA	TRBJ1-1	TRBV11-2	TRBD1	TGTGCCAGCAGCCCTACCGATTACAGGGGGCGCGAAGTCCGCACTGAAGCTTTCTTT	CASSPTDYRGREVRTEAFF
NA	TRBJ1-5	TRBV7-9	NA	TGTGCCAGCAGCTTAGCCGGAGACTATCAGCCCCAGCATTTT	CASSLAGDYQPQHF